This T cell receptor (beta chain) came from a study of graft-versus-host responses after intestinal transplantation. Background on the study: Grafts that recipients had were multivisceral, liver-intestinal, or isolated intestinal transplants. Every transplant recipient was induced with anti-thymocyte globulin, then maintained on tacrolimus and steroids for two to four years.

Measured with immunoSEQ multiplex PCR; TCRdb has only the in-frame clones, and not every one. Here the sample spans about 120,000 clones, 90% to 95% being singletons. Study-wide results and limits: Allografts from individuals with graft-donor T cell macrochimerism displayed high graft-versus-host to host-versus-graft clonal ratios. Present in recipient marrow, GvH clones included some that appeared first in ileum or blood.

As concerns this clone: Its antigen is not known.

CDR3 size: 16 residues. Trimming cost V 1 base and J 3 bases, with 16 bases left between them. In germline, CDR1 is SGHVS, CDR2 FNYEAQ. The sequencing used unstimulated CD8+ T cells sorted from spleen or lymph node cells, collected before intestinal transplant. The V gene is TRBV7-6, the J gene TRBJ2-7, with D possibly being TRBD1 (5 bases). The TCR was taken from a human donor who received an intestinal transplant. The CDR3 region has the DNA TGTGCCAGCAGCTTAGGGGTAGGCGGTCAGGGCTACGAGCAGTACTTC. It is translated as CASSLGVGGQGYEQYF.